Listed here are 14 T cell receptor beta chains from one sample, sequenced in a study of lymphopenia after photon versus proton radiotherapy. The method was immunoSEQ multiplex PCR; TCRdb's version includes in-frame clones alone and lacks a portion of them. The repertoire holds roughly 18,000 clones, with about 83% as singletons. Sequencing used peripheral blood, obtained from a patient treated with photon-based radiotherapy. The receptor source for this set is a woman in her forties or fifties with pancreatic cancer.

In its sample, this clone was seen once. The CDR3 loop is CASSSTGGVLEYGYTF. In nucleotides, the CDR3 is TGTGCCAGCAGTTCTACAGGGGGAGTATTGGAATATGGCTACACCTTC. The chain carries TRBV6-5 and TRBJ1-2, with TRBD1 matching 8 bases. CDR1 MNHEY and CDR2 SVGAGI come from the germline V gene. This CDR3 has 16 residues. V shed 4 bases, J shed 5 bases, and the junction held 12 bases outside the gene matches.

This clone has a single count. The rearrangement links TRBV9 to TRBJ2-5, with unresolved D. V was shortened by 0 bases and J by 1 base, with 7 bases between the two germline ends. The CDR3 totals 14 residues. Germline CDR1 is SGDLS and CDR2 is YYNGEE. The CDR3 here is CASSVVVSQETQYF. CDR3 sequence (DNA): TGTGCCAGCAGCGTAGTCGTTAGCCAAGAGACCCAGTACTTC.

This chain links TRBV7-2 with TRBJ2-7; TRBD1 matches 9 bases. Germline assignment: CDR1 SGHTA and CDR2 FQGNSA. Trimming took 0 bases from V and 5 from J; bases not matched to a gene: 8. The CDR3 runs 16 residues. CDR3 protein: CASSLAGTGSGDEQYF. CDR3 nucleotides: TGTGCCAGCAGCTTAGCCGGGACAGGGTCCGGGGACGAGCAGTACTTC.

The chain uses TRBV19 and TRBJ2-3, with TRBD1 matching over 8 bases. Germline CDR1 and CDR2: LNHDA and SQIVND (reference sequence). J lost 1 base, V lost 6 bases, and 6 bases had no gene match. The CDR3 spans 15 residues. Here the CDR3 DNA reads TGTGCCAGTAGCCACAGGGGGATACGCACAGATACGCAGTATTTT. Translation: CASSHRGIRTDTQYF. Supplemented by reference TRBV19 and TRBJ2-3, the full variable domain reads DGGITQSPKYLFRKEGQNVTLSCEQNLNHDAMYWYRQDPGQGLRLIYYSQIVNDFQKGDIAEGYSVSREKKESFPLTVTSAQKNPTAFYLCASSHRGIRTDTQYFGPGTRLTVL.

The V gene is TRBV29-1, the J gene TRBJ2-7; D gene unclear. The CDR3 runs 11 residues. Germline V lookup: CDR1 SQVTM, CDR2 ANQGSEA. V dropped 3 bases and J dropped 4 bases, with 7 bases sitting between them. In nucleotides, the CDR3 is TGCAGCGTTGATAAAGATTACGAGCAGTACTTC. Encoded protein: CSVDKDYEQYF.

CDR3 in amino acids: CASSSNRGWSTEAFF. CDR3 coding DNA: TGTGCCAGTAGTTCCAACAGGGGTTGGAGCACTGAAGCTTTCTTT. This sequence joins TRBV19 and TRBJ1-1; 7 nucleotides match TRBD1. V gave up 5 bases and J gave up 4 bases; unmatched junction bases: 10. CDR3 length: 15 residues. The germline CDR1 and CDR2 sequences are LNHDA and SQIVND (reference sequence).

The chain uses TRBV14 and TRBJ2-5; 7 bases map to TRBD1. CDR3 length equals 12 residues. Germline CDR1 is SGHDN and CDR2 is FVKESK. The V gene end was trimmed by 3 bases and the J gene end by 9 bases; junction bases not matched to a gene: 4. The CDR3 DNA follows: TGTGCCAGCAGCCACGACAGGGTCCCCCAGTACTTC. As protein: CASSHDRVPQYF.

V usage is TRBV11-3 and J usage is TRBJ2-2; 7 bases match TRBD1. Per the germline V gene, CDR1 is SGHNT and CDR2 is YENEEA. CDR3 length equals 15 residues. V was clipped by 0 bases and J by 4 bases; unmatched bases: 2. The CDR3 coding sequence is TGTGCCAGCAGCTTAGAGTCAGGGGGCACCGGGGAGCTGTTTTTT. Protein sequence: CASSLESGGTGELFF.

This sequence joins TRBV19 and TRBJ1-5; TRBD1 matches at 8 bases. V shed 9 bases, J shed 7 bases, and the junction held 8 bases outside the gene matches. CDR1 is LNHDA, CDR2 SQIVND, per germline (reference sequence). The CDR3 length is 13 residues. CDR3 region: CASDRQGYQPQHF. The CDR3 bases are TGTGCCAGCGACCGACAGGGGTACCAGCCCCAGCATTTT.

This chain uses TRBV10-1 with TRBJ2-7, with TRBD1 identical over 7 bases. Trimming at V came to 3 bases and at J to 5 bases, leaving 7 bases not matched to a gene. Germline V gene sequence: CDR1 WNHNN, CDR2 SYGVQD (reference sequence). CDR3 length: 14 amino acids. The CDR3 spells CASSDPRTGNEQYF. CDR3 DNA sequence: TGCGCCAGCAGTGATCCTAGGACAGGCAACGAGCAGTACTTC.

J is TRBJ2-1 and V is TRBV9; TRBD2 matches at 11 bases. V lost 0 bases to trimming and J lost 4 bases; unmatched junction nucleotides: 9. Germline V lookup: CDR1 SGDLS, CDR2 YYNGEE. The CDR3 has 18 residues. The CDR3 protein is CASSVGSSGRAGYNEQFF. The CDR3 nucleotides read TGTGCCAGCAGCGTAGGGAGTAGCGGGAGGGCCGGGTACAATGAGCAGTTCTTC.

V gene TRBV30 combines with J gene TRBJ1-2; D is possibly TRBD1 (6 bases). Germline lookup yields CDR1 GTSNPN and CDR2 SVGIG (reference sequence). CDR3 length equals 14 residues. V was pared by 1 base and J by 4 bases, with 13 bases between. The CDR3 sequence: CAWSGLQGTYGYTF. CDR3 bases: TGTGCCTGGAGTGGATTACAGGGAACCTATGGCTACACCTTC.

The chain has TRBV6-1 and TRBJ2-7; D is possibly TRBD1 or TRBD2 (5 bases each). Germline V CDR1 and CDR2: MNHNS, SASEGT. The CDR3 consists of 15 residues. Trimming pared 2 bases from V and 6 bases from J, leaving 17 bases between. The CDR3 nucleotides read TGTGCCAGCAGTGAACAGGGCCGAGGGGCCTCCGAGCAGTACTTC. It codes for CASSEQGRGASEQYF.

The rearrangement uses TRBV5-1 and TRBJ2-1; maybe TRBD2 (6 bases). The V gene's germline CDR1 is SGHRS and CDR2 YFSETQ. V gave up 3 bases and J gave up 4 bases, with 11 bases separating them. The CDR3 contains 14 residues. This chain's CDR3 is CASSSGLTYNEQFF. The CDR3 coding sequence is TGCGCCAGCAGCTCCGGACTAACGTACAATGAGCAGTTCTTC.